This T cell receptor beta chain was sequenced for a study of tumour-infiltrating T cells in Burkitt lymphoma. Across the whole study: Overall and progression-free survival were predicted by productive clonality.

The assay was immunoSEQ multiplex PCR, and TCRdb's table has in-frame clones only and misses some. The sample yields almost 5,000 clones, approximately 10% seen once. The TCR sequence derives from a human donor with diffuse large B-cell lymphoma. What was sequenced was tumor tissue.

The CDR3, as DNA: TGTGCCAGTCAGGGACAGCCGGCTGAAGCTTTCTTT. Its translation: CASQGQPAEAFF. The chain has TRBV2 and TRBJ1-1, with 7 bases fitting TRBD1. Germline V gives CDR1 SNHLY, CDR2 FYNNEI. Germline trimming cut 9 bases from V and 6 bases from J; bases unmatched to any gene: 7. There are 12 residues in the CDR3.